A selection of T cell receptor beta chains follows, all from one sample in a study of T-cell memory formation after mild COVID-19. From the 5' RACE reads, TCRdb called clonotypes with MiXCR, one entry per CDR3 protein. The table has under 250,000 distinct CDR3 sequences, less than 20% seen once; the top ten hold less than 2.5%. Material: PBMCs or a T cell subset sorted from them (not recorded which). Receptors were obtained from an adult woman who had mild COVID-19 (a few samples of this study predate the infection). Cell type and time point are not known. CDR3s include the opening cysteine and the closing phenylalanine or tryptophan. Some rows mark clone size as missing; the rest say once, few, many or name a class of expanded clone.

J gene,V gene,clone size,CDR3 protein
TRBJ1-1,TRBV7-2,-,CASSLAISRADTEAFF
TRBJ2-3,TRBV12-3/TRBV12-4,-,CASSLAASAGDTQYF
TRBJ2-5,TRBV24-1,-,CATSDWSNRKETQYF
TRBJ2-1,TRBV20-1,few,CSASWRGDRVHNEQFF
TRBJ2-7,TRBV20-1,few,CSARTSGRFSYEQYF
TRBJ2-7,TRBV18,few,CASSPWVVIPYEQYF
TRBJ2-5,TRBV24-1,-,CATSDLIRPGQPETQYF
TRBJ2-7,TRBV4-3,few,CASSQGTAHRGDEQYF
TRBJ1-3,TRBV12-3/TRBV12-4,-,CASSLGGNSGNTIYF
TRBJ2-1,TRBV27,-,CASSFRTEHNEQFF
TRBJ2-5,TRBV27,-,CASSLGRALGETQYF
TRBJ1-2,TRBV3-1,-,CASSQEYNGGYTF
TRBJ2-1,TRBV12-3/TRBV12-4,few,CASSSRVTYGNEQFF
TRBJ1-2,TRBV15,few,CATSRDRGRVNYGYTF